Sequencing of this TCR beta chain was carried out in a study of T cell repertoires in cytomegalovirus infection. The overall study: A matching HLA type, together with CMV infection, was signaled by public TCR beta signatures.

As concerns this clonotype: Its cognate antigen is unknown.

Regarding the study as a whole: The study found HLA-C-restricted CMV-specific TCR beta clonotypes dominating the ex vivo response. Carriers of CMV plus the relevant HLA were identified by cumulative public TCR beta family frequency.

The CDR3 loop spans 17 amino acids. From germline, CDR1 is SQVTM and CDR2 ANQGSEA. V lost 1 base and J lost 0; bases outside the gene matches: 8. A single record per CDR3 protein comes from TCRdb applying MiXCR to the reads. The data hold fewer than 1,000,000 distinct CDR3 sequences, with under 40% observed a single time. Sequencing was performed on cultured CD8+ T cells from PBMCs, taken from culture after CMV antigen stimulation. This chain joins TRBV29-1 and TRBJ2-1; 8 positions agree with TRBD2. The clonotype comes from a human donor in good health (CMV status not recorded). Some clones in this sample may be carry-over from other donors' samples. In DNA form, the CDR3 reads TGCAGCGTTGAAGGGCGGCGGGGGGCAAGCTCCTACAATGAGCAGTTCTTC. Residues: CSVEGRRGASSYNEQFF.